This TCR beta chain was sequenced during a study of blood T cells in healthy people across ages. Study-wide results and limits: Unsorted PBMC input precluded a conclusive naive versus antigen-experienced comparison. The long-lived group displayed more naive CD4+ cells, plus higher diversity, than the aged donors did.

With respect to this clonotype: The target antigen is unknown.

The CDR3 sequence is 15 residues long. Germline V CDR1 and CDR2: SGHTA, FQGNSA. V was trimmed by 1 base and J by 4 bases, leaving 11 bases between them. Ranging in age from roughly 6 to 100, the donors were healthy Caucasian individuals from Russia. Total RNA, at least 5 micrograms per sample, came from PBMCs. Sample-barcoded 5' priming and a J-beta primer mix drove a second PCR of about 6 to 11 cycles. Each CDR3 protein is one row after TCRdb ran MiXCR on the 5' RACE reads. The sample shows more than 1.4 million distinct CDR3 sequences, 42% of them seen only once. The sample comprised blood. The chain recombines TRBV7-2 with TRBJ1-5, with a weak D call TRBD1 (5 bases). The TCR was taken from a woman under 30 in good health. CDR3 sequence (DNA): TGTGCCAGCAGCTTAGGCGGTTGGACAAATCAGCCCCAGCATTTT. Protein sequence: CASSLGGWTNQPQHF. Using reference TRBV7-2 and TRBJ1-5 for the parts outside the CDR3, the full variable domain is GAGVSQSPSNKVTEKGKDVELRCDPISGHTALYWYRQSLGQGLEFLIYFQGNSAPDKSGLPSDRFSAERTGGSVSTLTIQRTQQEDSAVYLCASSLGGWTNQPQHFGDGTRLSIL.